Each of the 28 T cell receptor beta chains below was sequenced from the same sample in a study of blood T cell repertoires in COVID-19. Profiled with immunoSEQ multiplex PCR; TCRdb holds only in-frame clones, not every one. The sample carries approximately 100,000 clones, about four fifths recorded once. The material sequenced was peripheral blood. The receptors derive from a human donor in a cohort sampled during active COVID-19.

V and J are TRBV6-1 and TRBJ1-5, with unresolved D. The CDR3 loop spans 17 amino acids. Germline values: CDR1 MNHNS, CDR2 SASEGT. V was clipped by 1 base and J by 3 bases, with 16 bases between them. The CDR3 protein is CASSEEEDASVNQPQHF. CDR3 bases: TGTGCCAGCAGTGAAGAGGAGGACGCGAGTGTCAATCAGCCCCAGCATTTT.

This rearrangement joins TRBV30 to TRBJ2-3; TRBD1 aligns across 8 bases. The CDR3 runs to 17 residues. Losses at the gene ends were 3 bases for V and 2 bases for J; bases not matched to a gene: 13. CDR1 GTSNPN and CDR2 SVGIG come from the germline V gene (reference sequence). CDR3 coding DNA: TGTGCCTGGAGGTTAACCCCGGGACAGGTTATCACAGATACGCAGTATTTT. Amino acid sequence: CAWRLTPGQVITDTQYF.

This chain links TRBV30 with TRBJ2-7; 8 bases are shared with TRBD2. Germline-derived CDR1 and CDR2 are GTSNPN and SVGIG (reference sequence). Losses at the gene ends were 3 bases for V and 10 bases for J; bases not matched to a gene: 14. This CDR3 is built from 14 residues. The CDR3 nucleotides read TGTGCCTGGAGCCTCAGCGGGAGCGAGGCAGGTCAGTACTTC. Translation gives CAWSLSGSEAGQYF.

The CDR3 spells CASGQQGETGELFF. The CDR3 region has the DNA TGTGCCAGCGGCCAACAGGGAGAAACCGGGGAGCTGTTTTTT. The chain joins TRBV9 to TRBJ2-2; tentative D call: TRBD1 (6 bases). CDR3 length: 14 residues. The germline V and J ends were trimmed by 7 bases and 5 bases, with 15 bases remaining between them. CDR1 SGDLS and CDR2 YYNGEE come from the germline V gene.

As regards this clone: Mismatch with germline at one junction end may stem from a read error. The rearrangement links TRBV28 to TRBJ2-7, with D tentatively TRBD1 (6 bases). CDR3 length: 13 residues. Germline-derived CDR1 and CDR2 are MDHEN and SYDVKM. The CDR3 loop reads CASSLLFGQGFGF. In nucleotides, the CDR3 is TGTGCCAGCAGTTTATTGTTCGGGCAGGGGTTTGGCTTC.

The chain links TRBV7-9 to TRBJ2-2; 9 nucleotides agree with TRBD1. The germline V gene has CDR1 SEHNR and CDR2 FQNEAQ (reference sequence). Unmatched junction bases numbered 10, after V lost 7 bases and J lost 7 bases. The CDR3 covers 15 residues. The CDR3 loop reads CASTKTGTGIGELFF. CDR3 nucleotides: TGTGCCAGCACCAAAACCGGGACAGGGATCGGGGAGCTGTTTTTT.

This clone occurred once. As DNA, the CDR3 is TGTGCCAGCAGCGACCTTGGGGAGTCCAGACAGCCCCAGCATTTT. Translating gives CASSDLGESRQPQHF. This chain connects TRBV6-6 to TRBJ1-5; no firm D call. The CDR3 runs to 15 residues. V was clipped by 6 bases and J by 7 bases, with 19 bases between them. Germline CDR1 reads MNHNY; CDR2 reads SVGAGI (reference sequence).

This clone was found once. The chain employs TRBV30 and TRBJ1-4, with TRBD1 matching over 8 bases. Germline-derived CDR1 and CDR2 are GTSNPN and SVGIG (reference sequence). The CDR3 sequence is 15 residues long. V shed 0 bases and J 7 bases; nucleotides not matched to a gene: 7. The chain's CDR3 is CAWSVSGGGGEKLFF. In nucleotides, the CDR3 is TGTGCCTGGAGTGTATCAGGGGGCGGGGGTGAAAAACTGTTTTTT.

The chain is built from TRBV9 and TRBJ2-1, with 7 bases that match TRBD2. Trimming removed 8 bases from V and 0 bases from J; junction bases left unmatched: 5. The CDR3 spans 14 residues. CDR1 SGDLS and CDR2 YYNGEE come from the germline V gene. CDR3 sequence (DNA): TGTGCCAGTGCAGCGGGGAGCTCCTACAATGAGCAGTTCTTC. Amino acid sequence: CASAAGSSYNEQFF. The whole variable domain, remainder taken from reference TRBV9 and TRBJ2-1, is DSGVTQTPKHLITATGQRVTLRCSPRSGDLSVYWYQQSLDQGLQFLIQYYNGEERAKGNILERFSAQQFPDLHSELNLSSLELGDSALYFCASAAGSSYNEQFFGPGTRLTVL.

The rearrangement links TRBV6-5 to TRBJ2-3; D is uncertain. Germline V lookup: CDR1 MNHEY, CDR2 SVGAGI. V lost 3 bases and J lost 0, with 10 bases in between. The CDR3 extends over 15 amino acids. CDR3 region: CASSYFGVSTDTQYF. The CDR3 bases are TGTGCCAGCAGTTATTTCGGAGTTAGCACAGATACGCAGTATTTT.

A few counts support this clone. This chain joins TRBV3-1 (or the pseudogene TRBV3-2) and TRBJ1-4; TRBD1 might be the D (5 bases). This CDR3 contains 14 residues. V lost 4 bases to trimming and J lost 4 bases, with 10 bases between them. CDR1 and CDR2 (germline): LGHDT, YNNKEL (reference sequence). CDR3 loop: CASSPGRINEKLFF. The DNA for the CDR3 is TGTGCCAGCAGCCCAGGGCGGATTAATGAAAAACTGTTTTTT.

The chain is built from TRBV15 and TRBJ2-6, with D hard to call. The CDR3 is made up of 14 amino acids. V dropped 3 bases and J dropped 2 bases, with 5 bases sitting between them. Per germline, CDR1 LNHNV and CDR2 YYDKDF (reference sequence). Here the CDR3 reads CATSRSAGANVLTF. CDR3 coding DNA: TGTGCCACCAGCAGGTCGGCTGGGGCCAACGTCCTGACTTTC.

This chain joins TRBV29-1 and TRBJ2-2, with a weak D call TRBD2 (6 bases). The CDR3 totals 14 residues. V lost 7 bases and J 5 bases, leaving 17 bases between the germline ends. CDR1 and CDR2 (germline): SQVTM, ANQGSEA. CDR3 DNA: TGCAGCGGGCGCTCCCGGGGAGGAACCGGGGAGCTGTTTTTT. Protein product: CSGRSRGGTGELFF.

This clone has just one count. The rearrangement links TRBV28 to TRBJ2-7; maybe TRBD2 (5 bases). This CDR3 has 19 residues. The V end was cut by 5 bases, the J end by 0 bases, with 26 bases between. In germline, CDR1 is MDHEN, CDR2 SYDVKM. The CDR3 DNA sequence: TGTGCCAGCAGTATCCTGGACCTACGAGTAGCGAGAAACTCCTACGAGCAGTACTTC. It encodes CASSILDLRVARNSYEQYF.

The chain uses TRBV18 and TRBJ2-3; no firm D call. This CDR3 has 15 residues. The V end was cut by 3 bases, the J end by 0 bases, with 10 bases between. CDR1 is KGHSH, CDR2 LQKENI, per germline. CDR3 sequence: CASSPVASSTDTQYF. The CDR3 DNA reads TGTGCCAGCTCACCGGTAGCATCTAGCACAGATACGCAGTATTTT.

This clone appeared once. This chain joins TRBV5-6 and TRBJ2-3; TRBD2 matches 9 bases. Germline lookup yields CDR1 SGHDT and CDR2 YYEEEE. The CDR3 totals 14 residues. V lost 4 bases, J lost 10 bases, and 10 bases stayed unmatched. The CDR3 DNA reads TGTGCCAGCAGCCCGGGACTAGCCGGAGGAGCGCAGTATTTT. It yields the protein CASSPGLAGGAQYF.

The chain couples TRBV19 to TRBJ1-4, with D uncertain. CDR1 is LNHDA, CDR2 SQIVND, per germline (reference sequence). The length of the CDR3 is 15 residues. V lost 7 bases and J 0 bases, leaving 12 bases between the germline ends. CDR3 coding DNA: TGTGCCAGTAACGCCAGACTCGCAACTAATGAAAAACTGTTTTTT. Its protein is CASNARLATNEKLFF.

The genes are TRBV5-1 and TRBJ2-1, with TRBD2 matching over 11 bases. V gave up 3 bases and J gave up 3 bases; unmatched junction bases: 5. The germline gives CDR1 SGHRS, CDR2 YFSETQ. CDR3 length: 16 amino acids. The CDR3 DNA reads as TGCGCCAGCAGCTCATCCGGGACTAGCGGCTACAATGAGCAGTTCTTC. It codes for CASSSSGTSGYNEQFF.

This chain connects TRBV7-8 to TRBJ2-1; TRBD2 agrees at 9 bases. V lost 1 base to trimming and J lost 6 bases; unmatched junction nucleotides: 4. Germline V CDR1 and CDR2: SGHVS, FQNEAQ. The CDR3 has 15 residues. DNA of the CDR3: TGTGCCAGCAGCTTAGGGCGGGAGGGTACCAATGAGCAGTTCTTC. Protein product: CASSLGREGTNEQFF.

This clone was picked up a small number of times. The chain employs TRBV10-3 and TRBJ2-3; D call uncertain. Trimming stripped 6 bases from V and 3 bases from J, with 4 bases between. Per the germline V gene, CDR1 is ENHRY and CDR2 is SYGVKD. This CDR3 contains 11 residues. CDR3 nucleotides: TGTGCCATCAGCGTAACAGATACGCAGTATTTT. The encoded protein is CAISVTDTQYF.

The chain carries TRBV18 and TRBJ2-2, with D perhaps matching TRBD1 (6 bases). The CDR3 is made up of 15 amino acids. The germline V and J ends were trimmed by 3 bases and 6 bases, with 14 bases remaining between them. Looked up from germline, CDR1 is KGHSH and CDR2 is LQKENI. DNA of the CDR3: TGTGCCAGCTCACCCAACACAGGGATCGCCGGGGAGCTGTTTTTT. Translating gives CASSPNTGIAGELFF.

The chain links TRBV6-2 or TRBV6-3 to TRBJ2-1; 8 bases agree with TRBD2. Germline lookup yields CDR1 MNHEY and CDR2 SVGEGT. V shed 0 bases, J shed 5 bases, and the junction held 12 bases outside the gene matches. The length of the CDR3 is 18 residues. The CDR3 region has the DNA TGTGCCAGCAGTTACTCCTACAGGGTGGGCGGGAGGAACAATGAGCAGTTCTTC. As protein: CASSYSYRVGGRNNEQFF.

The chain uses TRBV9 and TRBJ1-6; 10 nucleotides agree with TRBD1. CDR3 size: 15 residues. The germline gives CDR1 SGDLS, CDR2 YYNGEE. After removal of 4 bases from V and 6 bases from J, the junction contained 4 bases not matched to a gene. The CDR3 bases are TGTGCCAGCAGCCCGGGACAGGGGCGTAATTCACCCCTCCACTTT. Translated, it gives CASSPGQGRNSPLHF.

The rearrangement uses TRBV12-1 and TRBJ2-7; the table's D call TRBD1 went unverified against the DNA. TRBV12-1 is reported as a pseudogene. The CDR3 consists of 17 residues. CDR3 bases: TGTGCCAGCAGCTCCGCCCGAGGACAGGCCCCGTCCTACGAGCAGTACTTC. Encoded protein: CASSSARGQAPSYEQYF.

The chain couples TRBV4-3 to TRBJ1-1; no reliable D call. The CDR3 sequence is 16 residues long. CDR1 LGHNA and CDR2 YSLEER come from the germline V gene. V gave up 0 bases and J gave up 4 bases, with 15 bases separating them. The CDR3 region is CASSQDLSSRSTEAFF. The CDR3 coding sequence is TGCGCCAGCAGCCAAGATCTGTCAAGTAGGAGCACTGAAGCTTTCTTT.

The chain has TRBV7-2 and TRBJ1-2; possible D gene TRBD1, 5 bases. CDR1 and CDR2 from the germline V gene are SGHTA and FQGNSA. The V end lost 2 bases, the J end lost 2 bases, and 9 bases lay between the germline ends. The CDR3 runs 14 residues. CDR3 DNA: TGTGCCAGCAGCTTAATTCGGGGGAACTATGGCTACACCTTC. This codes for CASSLIRGNYGYTF.

CDR3 region: CASSEVEPGGYTF. The CDR3 coding sequence is TGTGCCAGCAGTGAAGTGGAGCCTGGGGGCTACACCTTC. The V call is TRBV6-1, the J call TRBJ1-2, with no clear D. The CDR3 spans 13 residues. Germline-derived CDR1 and CDR2 are MNHNS and SASEGT. V lost 1 base and J lost 8, with 11 bases in between.

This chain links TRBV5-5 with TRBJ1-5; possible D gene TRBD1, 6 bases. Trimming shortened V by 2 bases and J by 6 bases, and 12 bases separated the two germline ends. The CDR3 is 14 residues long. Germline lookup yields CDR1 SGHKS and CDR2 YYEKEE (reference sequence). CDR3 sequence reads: CASSLQGEGQPQHF. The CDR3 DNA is TGTGCCAGCAGCTTACAGGGTGAGGGTCAGCCCCAGCATTTT. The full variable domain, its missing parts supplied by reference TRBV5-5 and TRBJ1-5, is DAGVTQSPTHLIKTRGQQVTLRCSPISGHKSVSWYQQVLGQGPQFIFQYYEKEERGRGNFPDRFSARQFPNYSSELNVNALLLGDSALYLCASSLQGEGQPQHFGDGTRLSIL.